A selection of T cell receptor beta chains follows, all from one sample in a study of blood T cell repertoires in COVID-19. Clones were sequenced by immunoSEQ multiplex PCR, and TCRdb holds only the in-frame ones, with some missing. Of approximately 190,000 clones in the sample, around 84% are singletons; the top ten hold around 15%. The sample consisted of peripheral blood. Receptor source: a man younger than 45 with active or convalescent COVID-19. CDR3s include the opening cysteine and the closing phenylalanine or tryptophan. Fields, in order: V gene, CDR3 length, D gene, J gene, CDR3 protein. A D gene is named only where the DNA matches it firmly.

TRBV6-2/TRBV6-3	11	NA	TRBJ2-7	CASSTYHEQYF
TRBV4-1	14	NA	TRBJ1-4	CASSQGHDNEKLFF
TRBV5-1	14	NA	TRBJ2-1	CASSLYPPGYEQFF
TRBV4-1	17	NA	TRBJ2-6	CASSQERRLYGANVLTF
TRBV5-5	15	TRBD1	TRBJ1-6	CASSLGGQGVSPLHF
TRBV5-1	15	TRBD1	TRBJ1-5	CASSLGTGVGQPQHF
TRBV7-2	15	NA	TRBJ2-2	CASSPTQGGAGELFF
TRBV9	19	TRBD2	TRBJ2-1	CASSVAYRGGPSYDNEQFF
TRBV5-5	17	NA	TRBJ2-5	CARTAGVTGTLQETQYF
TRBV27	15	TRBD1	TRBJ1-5	CASSSRDSSNQPQHF
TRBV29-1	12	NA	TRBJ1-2	CGTGSSNYGYTF
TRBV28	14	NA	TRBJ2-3	CASSFVAGTDTQYF
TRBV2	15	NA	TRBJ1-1	CASSDSRQAQTEAFF
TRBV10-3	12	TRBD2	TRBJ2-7	CSGGGNVDEQYF
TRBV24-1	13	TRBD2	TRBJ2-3	CATSDPSGRVQYF
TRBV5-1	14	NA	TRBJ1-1	CASRGESTDTEAFF